A single sample gave rise to the 20 T cell receptor beta chains below, sequenced in a study of shared clonotypes between healthy human individuals. Only in-frame clones appear in the TCRdb table, and some are missing; sequencing was by immunoSEQ multiplex PCR. The profile covers over a million clones, with 98% appearing a single time and around 0.45% taken by the ten largest. Sequences were obtained from naive CD4+ T cells sorted from blood. The subset here: CD45RA+ positively selected. The source is a man under 40 in good health.

The chain uses TRBV5-1 and TRBJ1-1; D not resolved. Germline lookup yields CDR1 SGHRS and CDR2 YFSETQ. The CDR3 is 14 residues long. V lost 4 bases and J lost 3, with 13 bases in between. CDR3 loop: CASSDSKIDTEAFF. In nucleotides, the CDR3 is TGCGCCAGCAGCGATTCAAAGATAGACACTGAAGCTTTCTTT.

V usage is TRBV7-8 and J usage is TRBJ1-5, with a weak D call TRBD1 (6 bases). The CDR3 contains 15 residues. V shed 2 bases and J shed 4 bases, with 12 bases lying between them. Germline CDR1 is SGHVS and CDR2 is FQNEAQ. The CDR3 DNA reads TGTGCCAGCAGCTTATTAGGGGGGGGAAATCAGCCCCAGCATTTT. Its protein is CASSLLGGGNQPQHF.

The chain joins TRBV18 to TRBJ2-3; D perhaps matches TRBD1 (5 bases). V lost 6 bases and J 6 bases, leaving 13 bases between the germline ends. The CDR3 consists of 13 residues. The V gene's germline CDR1 is KGHSH and CDR2 LQKENI. The CDR3 sequence is CASSLRGPDTQYF. In nucleotides, the CDR3 is TGTGCCAGCTCCTTAAGGGGCCCGGATACGCAGTATTTT.

This clone occurred once. The rearrangement joins TRBV28 to TRBJ1-4; D remains unclear. The V end lost 3 bases, the J end lost 0 bases, and 20 bases lay between the germline ends. In germline, CDR1 is MDHEN, CDR2 SYDVKM. The CDR3 is made up of 19 amino acids. CDR3 bases: TGTGCCAGCAGTTTGTCCCACCGCTACTTTCTAGCAACTAATGAAAAACTGTTTTTT. It yields the protein CASSLSHRYFLATNEKLFF.

The chain employs TRBV5-1 and TRBJ2-3; a weak D match, TRBD2 (5 bases). This CDR3 region has 14 residues. The germline V gene has CDR1 SGHRS and CDR2 YFSETQ. The V end lost 3 bases, the J end lost 0 bases, and 8 bases lay between the germline ends. CDR3 in DNA: TGCGCCAGCAGCTGGGGAGACAGCACAGATACGCAGTATTTT. It specifies CASSWGDSTDTQYF.

V gene TRBV6-1 combines with J gene TRBJ2-7; the match to TRBD1 covers 10 bases. There are 15 residues in the CDR3. V was pared by 10 bases and J by 5 bases, with 14 bases of the junction left unmatched. Looked up from germline, CDR1 is MNHNS and CDR2 is SASEGT. CDR3 loop: CATQSSWDRGNEQYF. CDR3 sequence (DNA): TGTGCCACCCAGAGTAGCTGGGACAGGGGAAACGAGCAGTACTTC.

The V call is TRBV7-8, the J call TRBJ1-1; D not resolved. V lost 1 base, J lost 0 bases, and 6 bases lay in between. Looked up from germline, CDR1 is SGHVS and CDR2 is FQNEAQ. The CDR3 length is 14 residues. The CDR3 coding sequence is TGTGCCAGCAGCTTAGTAGGGCTGAACACTGAAGCTTTCTTT. This gives the protein CASSLVGLNTEAFF.

The CDR3 reads CASIAGVDQPQHF. CDR3 sequence (DNA): TGTGCCAGCATAGCAGGGGTCGATCAGCCCCAGCATTTT. The V and J genes are TRBV2 and TRBJ1-5, with D perhaps TRBD1 (6 bases). This CDR3 has 13 amino acids. The germline gives CDR1 SNHLY, CDR2 FYNNEI. V gave up 7 bases and J gave up 5 bases, with 12 bases separating them.

The rearrangement uses TRBV29-1 and TRBJ1-4; 7 bases fit TRBD1. The trim removed 4 bases at V and 7 bases at J, leaving 9 bases unmatched. Germline loops: CDR1 SQVTM, CDR2 ANQGSEA. The CDR3 length is 14 residues. The CDR3 DNA sequence: TGCAGCGTTGGGGAGGATGCAGGGGGTGAAAAACTGTTTTTT. Protein sequence: CSVGEDAGGEKLFF.

The chain is built from TRBV9 and TRBJ1-4; 9 bases align to TRBD1. The CDR3 extends over 15 amino acids. The germline V gene has CDR1 SGDLS and CDR2 YYNGEE. J was trimmed by 8 bases and V by 0 bases; bases with no gene match: 5. The CDR3 DNA sequence: TGTGCCAGCAGCGTAGACGGGACAGGGACCGAAAAACTGTTTTTT. Residues: CASSVDGTGTEKLFF.

V is TRBV7-2 and J is TRBJ2-7, with a possible D match to TRBD2 (6 bases). Trimming stripped 0 bases from V and 0 bases from J, with 9 bases between. CDR1 and CDR2 from the germline V gene are SGHTA and FQGNSA. This CDR3 has 15 amino acids. CDR3 DNA: TGTGCCAGCAGCTTAGCGTACGGGAGCTCCTACGAGCAGTACTTC. Residues: CASSLAYGSSYEQYF.

The genes are TRBV12-2 and TRBJ2-1; TRBD2 is the table's D call, not checked against the DNA. TRBV12-2 is tagged as a pseudogene. The CDR3 is 18 residues long. CDR3 region: CASRSIVLAGDPYNEQFF. The DNA for the CDR3 is TGTGCAAGTCGCTCCATCGTTCTAGCGGGAGACCCCTACAATGAGCAGTTCTTC.

The CDR3 DNA is TGTGCCAGCAGCTTACCTAGACAGACTTTTAGTCAGCCCCAGCATTTT. Its translation: CASSLPRQTFSQPQHF. This rearrangement joins TRBV7-2 to TRBJ1-5; possibly TRBD1 for D (5 bases). The V end lost 2 bases, the J end lost 6 bases, and 17 bases lay between the germline ends. From germline, CDR1 is SGHTA and CDR2 FQGNSA. The CDR3 runs 16 residues.

The genes are TRBV9 and TRBJ2-6; TRBD1 matches at 9 bases. The germline V gene has CDR1 SGDLS and CDR2 YYNGEE. V lost 4 bases and J lost 2; bases outside the gene matches: 7. The CDR3 is 17 residues long. CDR3 DNA: TGTGCCAGCAGCCTGGGGACAGGGAAGCCTGGGGCCAACGTCCTGACTTTC. It yields the protein CASSLGTGKPGANVLTF.

The chain employs TRBV10-3 and TRBJ2-1; TRBD1 aligns across 8 bases. In germline, CDR1 is ENHRY, CDR2 SYGVKD. The CDR3 has 14 amino acids. Trimming at V came to 5 bases and at J to 7 bases, leaving 7 bases not matched to a gene. The CDR3 reads CAISSGQGVNEQFF. CDR3 DNA sequence: TGTGCCATCAGTTCAGGACAGGGTGTGAATGAGCAGTTCTTC.

The chain carries TRBV2 and TRBJ1-4; D gene ambiguous. V was trimmed by 7 bases and J by 3 bases, leaving 12 bases between them. CDR1 is SNHLY, CDR2 FYNNEI, per germline. The length of the CDR3 is 14 residues. The CDR3 reads CASTQTRSNEKLFF. The CDR3 DNA follows: TGTGCCAGCACCCAAACCCGTTCTAATGAAAAACTGTTTTTT.

In DNA, the CDR3 is TGTGCCAGCAGTTACCGGGGGGGCGGTGGGGACAATGAGCAGTTCTTC. It is translated as CASSYRGGGGDNEQFF. This chain uses TRBV6-5 with TRBJ2-1, with TRBD2 identical over 8 bases. The J segment lost 5 bases and the V segment lost 2 bases, leaving 8 bases of the junction unmatched. The germline V gene has CDR1 MNHEY and CDR2 SVGAGI. This CDR3 contains 16 residues.

The chain carries TRBV29-1 and TRBJ2-3, with TRBD2 matching over 11 bases. V was pared by 8 bases and J by 9 bases, with 13 bases of the junction left unmatched. This CDR3 has 14 residues. Germline CDR1 SQVTM, CDR2 ANQGSEA. In DNA, the CDR3 is TGCAGCCTCCGGGTAGCGGGAGGGCCTAGAACGCAGTATTTT. Translating gives CSLRVAGGPRTQYF.

V gene TRBV5-4 combines with J gene TRBJ2-7; 8 bases are a match to TRBD1. V shed 2 bases and J 7 bases; nucleotides not matched to a gene: 11. The CDR3 is 15 residues long. Germline V gene lookup returns CDR1 SGHNT and CDR2 YYREEE (reference sequence). The CDR3 DNA sequence: TGTGCCAGCAGCTTACAGACAGGGGATTACGCGGAGCAGTACTTC. It is translated as CASSLQTGDYAEQYF.

The chain employs TRBV5-1 and TRBJ2-2, with D possibly matching TRBD2 (5 bases). The V end lost 5 bases, the J end lost 1 base, and 12 bases lay between the germline ends. CDR3 size: 15 residues. The germline gives CDR1 SGHRS, CDR2 YFSETQ. The CDR3 is CASRPGWWNTGELFF. The CDR3 nucleotides are TGCGCCAGCAGGCCGGGATGGTGGAACACCGGGGAGCTGTTTTTT.